This T cell receptor beta chain comes out of a study of T cells after yellow fever vaccination. Study overall: Libraries from low-cell-number fractions were prepared with the SMART-Seq v4 Ultra Low Input RNA kit.

This CDR3 is 12 amino acids long. V was pared by 10 bases and J by 2 bases, with 9 bases between. This clonotype was detected a few times. Using its own MiXCR run on the 5' RACE reads, TCRdb lists one record per CDR3 protein. The sample lists hundreds of thousands of distinct CDR3 sequences; 9% to 15% were seen once. The source material was PBMCs, sampled on the day of the yellow fever booster vaccination. This clonotype originated in a young man who received the YFV17D yellow fever vaccine. This sequence joins TRBV12-3 or TRBV12-4 and TRBJ2-1, with TRBD2 as a possible D gene (5 bases). CDR3 sequence reads: CAIDYAYNEQFF. CDR3 DNA: TGTGCCATCGACTACGCCTACAATGAGCAGTTCTTC.